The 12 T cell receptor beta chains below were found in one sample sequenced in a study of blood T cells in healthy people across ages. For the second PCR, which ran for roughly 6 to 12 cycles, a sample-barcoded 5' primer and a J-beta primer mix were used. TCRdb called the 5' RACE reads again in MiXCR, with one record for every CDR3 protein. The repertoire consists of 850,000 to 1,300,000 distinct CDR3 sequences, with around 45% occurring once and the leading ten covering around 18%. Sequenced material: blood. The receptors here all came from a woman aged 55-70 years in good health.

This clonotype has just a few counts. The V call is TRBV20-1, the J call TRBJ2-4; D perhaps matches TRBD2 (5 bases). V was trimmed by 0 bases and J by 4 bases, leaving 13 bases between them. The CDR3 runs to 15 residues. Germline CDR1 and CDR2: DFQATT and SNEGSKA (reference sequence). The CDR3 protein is CSARDSQAVKNIQYF. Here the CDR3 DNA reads TGCAGTGCTAGAGACTCACAAGCGGTTAAAAACATTCAGTACTTC.

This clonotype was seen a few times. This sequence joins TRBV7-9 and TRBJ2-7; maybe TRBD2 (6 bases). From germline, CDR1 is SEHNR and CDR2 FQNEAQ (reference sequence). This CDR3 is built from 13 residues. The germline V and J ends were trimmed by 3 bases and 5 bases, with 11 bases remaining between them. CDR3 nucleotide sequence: TGTGCCAGCAGCTTCCGGGACTTGGACGAGCAGTACTTC. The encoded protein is CASSFRDLDEQYF.

Written as DNA, the CDR3 is TGCGCCAGCAGCCAAGAATGGAAACCCGGGGAGCTGTTTTTT. As protein: CASSQEWKPGELFF. The rearrangement uses TRBV4-3 and TRBJ2-2; D is unclear. The CDR3 spans 14 residues. Germline V gives CDR1 LGHNA, CDR2 YSLEER. V lost 0 bases and J lost 6, with 8 bases in between.

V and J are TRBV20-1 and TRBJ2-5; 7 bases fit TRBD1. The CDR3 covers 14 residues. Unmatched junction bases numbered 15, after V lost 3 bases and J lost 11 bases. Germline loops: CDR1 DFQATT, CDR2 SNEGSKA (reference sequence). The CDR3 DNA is TGCAGTGCTAGCGGGACAGCGGACGAAGGAGAGCAGTACTTC. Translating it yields CSASGTADEGEQYF.

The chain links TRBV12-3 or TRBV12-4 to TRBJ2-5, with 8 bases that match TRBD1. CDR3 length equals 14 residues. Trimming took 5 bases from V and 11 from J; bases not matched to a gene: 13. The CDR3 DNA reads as TGTGCCAGCAGTCCGGGACAGGATTATGGGGAGCAGTACTTC. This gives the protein CASSPGQDYGEQYF.

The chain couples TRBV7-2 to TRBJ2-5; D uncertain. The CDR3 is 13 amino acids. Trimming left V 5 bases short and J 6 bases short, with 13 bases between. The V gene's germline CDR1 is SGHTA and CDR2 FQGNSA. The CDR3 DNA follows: TGTACCAGCAGCCCGTGGGGAAGGAAGACCCAGTACTTC. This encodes CTSSPWGRKTQYF.

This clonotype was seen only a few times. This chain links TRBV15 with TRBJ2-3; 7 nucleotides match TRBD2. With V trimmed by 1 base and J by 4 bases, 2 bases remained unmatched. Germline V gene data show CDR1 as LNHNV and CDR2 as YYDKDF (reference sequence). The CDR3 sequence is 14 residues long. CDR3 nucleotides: TGTGCCACCAGCAGAGGCGGGAGACCAGATACGCAGTATTTT. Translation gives CATSRGGRPDTQYF.

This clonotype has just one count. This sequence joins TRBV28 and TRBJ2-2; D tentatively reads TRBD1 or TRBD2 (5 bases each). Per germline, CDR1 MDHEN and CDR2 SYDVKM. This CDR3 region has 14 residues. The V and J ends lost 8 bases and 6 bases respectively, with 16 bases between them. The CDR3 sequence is CASEGRQVAGELFF. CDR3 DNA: TGTGCCAGCGAGGGACGGCAGGTTGCCGGGGAGCTGTTTTTT.

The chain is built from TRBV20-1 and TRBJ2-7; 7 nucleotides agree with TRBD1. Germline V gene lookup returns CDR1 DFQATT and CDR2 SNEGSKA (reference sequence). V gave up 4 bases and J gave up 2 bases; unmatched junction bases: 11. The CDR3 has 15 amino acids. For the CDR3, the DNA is TGCAGTGCTATAGCCTCGGACAGGAACCCCTACGAGCAGTACTTC. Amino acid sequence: CSAIASDRNPYEQYF.

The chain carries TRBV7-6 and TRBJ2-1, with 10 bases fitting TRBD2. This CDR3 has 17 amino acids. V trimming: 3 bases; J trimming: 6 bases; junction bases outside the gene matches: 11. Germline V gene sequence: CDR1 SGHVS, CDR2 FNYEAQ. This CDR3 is CASSLIAGGPSVNEQFF. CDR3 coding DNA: TGTGCCAGCAGCTTGATAGCGGGAGGCCCCTCGGTCAATGAGCAGTTCTTC.

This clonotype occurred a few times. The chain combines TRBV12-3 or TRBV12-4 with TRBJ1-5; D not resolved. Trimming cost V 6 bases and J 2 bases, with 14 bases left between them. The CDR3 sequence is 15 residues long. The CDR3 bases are TGTGCCAGCAGGGGCCGGGAGTTGGGCAATCAGCCCCAGCATTTT. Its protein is CASRGRELGNQPQHF.

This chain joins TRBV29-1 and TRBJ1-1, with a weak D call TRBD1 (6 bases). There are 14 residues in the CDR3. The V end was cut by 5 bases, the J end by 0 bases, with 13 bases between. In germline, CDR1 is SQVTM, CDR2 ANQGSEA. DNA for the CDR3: TGCAGCGTTTTACCGGACAGCATGAACACTGAAGCTTTCTTT. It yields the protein CSVLPDSMNTEAFF.